Listed here are 5 T cell receptor beta chains from one sample, sequenced in a study of Ad26.COV2.S vaccination and SARS-CoV-2 variants. Treatment indicated: some 20 received Ad26.COV2.S at low or high dose, single or two shots; 5 received placebo; per-sample allocation not given. Repertoires come from day 63 after the first vaccine or placebo injection. TCRdb keeps only in-frame clones here, not all; method: immunoSEQ multiplex PCR. The sample comprises roughly 300,000 clones, 80% to 90% of which are singletons, and approximately 11% rests with the top ten. Sequenced here: peripheral blood, sampled in a trial of Ad26.COV2.S vaccine versus placebo. The receptor set was obtained from a person between 18 and 65 years old who received the Ad26.COV2.S COVID-19 vaccine or a placebo.

V usage is TRBV9 and J usage is TRBJ1-1; TRBD1 might be the D (5 bases). Germline V lookup: CDR1 SGDLS, CDR2 YYNGEE. V gave up 5 bases and J gave up 4 bases, with 12 bases separating them. The CDR3 runs to 13 residues. CDR3 sequence (DNA): TGTGCCAGCAGTATTACAGGCCGCACTGAAGCTTTCTTT. Its protein is CASSITGRTEAFF.

Comment on this clone: The same CDR3 can be traced to other DNA sequences in this sample. This rearrangement joins TRBV6-5 to TRBJ1-3; D is uncertain. This CDR3 has 13 amino acids. V was trimmed by 5 bases and J by 0 bases, leaving 5 bases between them. Germline V gene sequence: CDR1 MNHEY, CDR2 SVGAGI. CDR3 amino acids: CASSPDSGNTIYF. Written as DNA, the CDR3 is TGTGCCAGCAGTCCGGACTCTGGAAACACCATATATTTT.

CDR3 DNA: TGTGCCAGCAGCTCGCCGACAGGGGCCCCCTACGAGCAGTACTTC. It codes for CASSSPTGAPYEQYF. The rearrangement joins TRBV5-4 to TRBJ2-7, with 8 nucleotides matching TRBD1. The CDR3 extends over 15 amino acids. CDR1 and CDR2 from the germline V gene are SGHNT and YYREEE (reference sequence). Trimming took 3 bases from V and 2 from J; bases not matched to a gene: 7.

The genes are TRBV19 and TRBJ1-5; 7 bases match TRBD1. Trimming took 7 bases from V and 6 from J; bases not matched to a gene: 12. The CDR3 is made up of 15 amino acids. In germline, CDR1 is LNHDA, CDR2 SQIVND (reference sequence). The chain's CDR3 is CASKQGQGVRQPQHF. CDR3 DNA sequence: TGTGCCAGTAAACAGGGGCAGGGGGTACGTCAGCCCCAGCATTTT. The complete variable domain, with remaining parts taken from reference TRBV19 and TRBJ1-5, reads DGGITQSPKYLFRKEGQNVTLSCEQNLNHDAMYWYRQDPGQGLRLIYYSQIVNDFQKGDIAEGYSVSREKKESFPLTVTSAQKNPTAFYLCASKQGQGVRQPQHFGDGTRLSIL.

The table lists this clone with a count of one. The CDR3 bases are TGTGCCAGTTCAATGGGGGCTAGCGGGGGATATTCAGATACGCAGTATTTT. This codes for CASSMGASGGYSDTQYF. The chain couples TRBV19 to TRBJ2-3; 10 bases line up with TRBD2. This CDR3 spans 17 amino acids. V was pared by 8 bases and J by 4 bases, with 15 bases of the junction left unmatched. Looked up from germline, CDR1 is LNHDA and CDR2 is SQIVND (reference sequence). Supplemented by reference TRBV19 and TRBJ2-3, the full variable domain reads DGGITQSPKYLFRKEGQNVTLSCEQNLNHDAMYWYRQDPGQGLRLIYYSQIVNDFQKGDIAEGYSVSREKKESFPLTVTSAQKNPTAFYLCASSMGASGGYSDTQYFGPGTRLTVL.